One and the same sample provided the 20 T cell receptor beta chains below, sequenced in a study of shared T cell receptors in the human thymus. Generated by immunoSEQ multiplex PCR, the TCRdb table keeps only in-frame clones and is missing some. The sample has 500,000 to 550,000 clones; around three quarters are singletons. The same data also went into a second study, on human thymus T cells.

The sequencing sample was made of thymocytes. These receptors all come from a boy younger than two with a congenital heart defect.

This chain uses TRBV11-2 with TRBJ2-5; 7 positions match TRBD1. This CDR3 spans 14 amino acids. Germline trimming cut 5 bases from V and 3 bases from J; bases unmatched to any gene: 6. Germline lookup yields CDR1 SGHAT and CDR2 FQNNGV. CDR3 nucleotide sequence: TGTGCCAGCAGCGGGGGACAGCAGAAAGAGACCCAGTACTTC. Its translation is CASSGGQQKETQYF. Drawing the rest from reference TRBV11-2 and TRBJ2-5, the complete variable domain is EAGVAQSPRYKIIEKRQSVAFWCNPISGHATLYWYQQILGQGPKLLIQFQNNGVVDDSQLPKDRFSAERLKGVDSTLKIQPAKLEDSAVYLCASSGGQQKETQYFGPGTRLLVL.

The chain carries TRBV25-1 and TRBJ2-7; TRBD2 matches 7 bases. The CDR3 runs to 16 residues. Germline V gives CDR1 MGHDK, CDR2 SYGVNS. The V gene end was trimmed by 4 bases and the J gene end by 2 bases; junction bases not matched to a gene: 11. CDR3 nucleotide sequence: TGTGCCAGCAGTGGGGTGGAGCGGGGTAAGGCCTACGAGCAGTACTTC. Translating gives CASSGVERGKAYEQYF.

This clone was counted between two and nine times. The chain links TRBV2 to TRBJ2-3; weak D call: TRBD2 (6 bases). The V gene lost 6 bases and the J gene lost 2 bases, with 15 bases spanning the gap. CDR3 size: 15 residues. Germline CDR1 SNHLY, CDR2 FYNNEI. The CDR3 DNA is TGTGCCAGCAGGTTTAGCGGAGATTTCACAGATACGCAGTATTTT. This translates into CASRFSGDFTDTQYF.

The chain links TRBV5-5 to TRBJ2-5; D is possibly TRBD2 (7 bases). V lost 4 bases to trimming and J lost 5 bases, with 18 bases between them. CDR1 is SGHKS and CDR2 is YYEKEE in the germline V gene (reference sequence). The CDR3 extends over 15 amino acids. CDR3 nucleotides: TGTGCCAGCAGCCCGGAGGGGGGGAAATGGGAGACCCAGTACTTC. It codes for CASSPEGGKWETQYF.

The count of this clone is one. The V gene is TRBV27, the J gene TRBJ2-1; 10 nucleotides align to TRBD1. Germline-derived CDR1 and CDR2 are MNHEY and SMNVEV (reference sequence). This CDR3 comprises 16 residues. V shed 3 bases and J 1 base; nucleotides not matched to a gene: 3. The CDR3 protein is CASSLTGGGSYNEQFF. The CDR3 nucleotides are TGTGCCAGCAGTTTGACAGGGGGCGGGTCCTACAATGAGCAGTTCTTC.

The rearrangement joins TRBV4-1 to TRBJ1-1, with 10 bases that match TRBD1. The germline V gene encodes CDR1 MGHRA and CDR2 YSYEKL. There are 20 residues in the CDR3. V dropped 2 bases and J dropped 6; count of bases not matched to a gene: 21. DNA for the CDR3: TGCGCCAGCAGCCAACTACCGGGACAGGGGAAGGGGTCTTCGAAGGCTGAAGCTTTCTTT. It translates to CASSQLPGQGKGSSKAEAFF.

This clone was seen just once. This chain connects TRBV7-2 to TRBJ2-3; 8 nucleotides match TRBD2. Germline CDR1 is SGHTA and CDR2 is FQGNSA. CDR3 length: 15 residues. Trimming took 3 bases from V and 4 from J; bases not matched to a gene: 6. The CDR3 loop is CASSFVAGPSDTQYF. The CDR3 nucleotides are TGTGCCAGCAGCTTCGTAGCGGGACCCTCAGATACGCAGTATTTT.

The CDR3 DNA is TGTGCCAGCAGCACCCTAGCGGGGAACAATGAGCAGTTCTTC. This translates into CASSTLAGNNEQFF. The chain is built from TRBV7-2 and TRBJ2-1; 9 nucleotides line up with TRBD2. V gave up 5 bases and J gave up 5 bases; unmatched junction bases: 4. This CDR3 is 14 amino acids long. CDR1 is SGHTA, CDR2 FQGNSA, per germline.

The V and J genes are TRBV6-5 and TRBJ2-1, with a possible D match to TRBD2 (6 bases). With 11 bases removed from V and 3 bases from J, the gap between germline ends came to 14 bases. The CDR3 loop spans 13 amino acids. Germline V CDR1 and CDR2: MNHEY, SVGAGI. The CDR3 coding sequence is TGTGCCTCGGGTAGCGGCGACTACAATGAGCAGTTCTTC. Translation: CASGSGDYNEQFF.

The chain has TRBV9 and TRBJ2-3, with 8 bases that match TRBD2. The ends lost 0 bases at V and 5 bases at J; junction bases unmatched: 5. Germline CDR1 is SGDLS and CDR2 is YYNGEE. This CDR3 spans 15 amino acids. DNA for the CDR3: TGTGCCAGCAGCGTAGTTCCGGGGACTAGAGATACGCAGTATTTT. Translation gives CASSVVPGTRDTQYF.

The chain couples TRBV6-1 to TRBJ2-6; 9 positions agree with TRBD2. V trimming: 3 bases; J trimming: 1 base; junction bases outside the gene matches: 4. This CDR3 spans 17 amino acids. The V gene's germline CDR1 is MNHNS and CDR2 SASEGT. CDR3 sequence (DNA): TGTGCCAGCAGTGACCTAGCGGGGACTTCTGGGGCCAACGTCCTGACTTTC. The encoded protein is CASSDLAGTSGANVLTF.

J is TRBJ2-3 and V is TRBV4-1; 12 nucleotides align to TRBD2. Germline CDR1 reads MGHRA; CDR2 reads YSYEKL. The CDR3 loop spans 17 amino acids. V shed 1 base and J 5 bases; nucleotides not matched to a gene: 7. This CDR3 is CASSQAQPGLAGDTQYF. In nucleotides, the CDR3 is TGCGCCAGCAGCCAAGCCCAGCCGGGACTAGCGGGAGATACGCAGTATTTT.

This chain connects TRBV6-5 to TRBJ2-3; TRBD2 is a possible D gene (6 bases). Trimming took 8 bases from V and 0 from J, leaving 15 bases between them. CDR1 and CDR2 from the germline V gene are MNHEY and SVGAGI. The CDR3 length is 15 residues. The CDR3 bases are TGTGCCAGCGGGCTGGCGGGACGTAGCACAGATACGCAGTATTTT. It specifies CASGLAGRSTDTQYF.

The table lists this clone with a count of one. The DNA for the CDR3 is TGTGCCAGCAGCCCTAGGGGGATCGCAGATACGCAGTATTTT. Amino acids: CASSPRGIADTQYF. V is TRBV7-3 and J is TRBJ2-3, with D possibly matching TRBD1 (6 bases). Germline CDR1 and CDR2: SGHTA and FQGTGA. The CDR3 has 14 residues. V lost 5 bases, J lost 4 bases, and 13 bases lay in between.

V is TRBV4-2 and J is TRBJ2-5; no reliable D call. Germline CDR1 reads LGHNA; CDR2 reads YNFKEQ. This CDR3 spans 17 amino acids. Trimming shortened V by 2 bases and J by 0 bases, and 16 bases separated the two germline ends. Here the CDR3 DNA reads TGTGCCAGCAGCCAATCCCGGGTCGAGCCGGACCAAGAGACCCAGTACTTC. Translated, it gives CASSQSRVEPDQETQYF.

As regards this clone: Relative to the germline gene, one junction end is altered; a read error may explain this. The J gene is TRBJ2-5, the V gene TRBV5-1; perhaps TRBD2 as D (5 bases). Germline lookup yields CDR1 SGHRS and CDR2 YFSETQ. The CDR3 is 15 amino acids. The CDR3 region has the DNA TGCGCCAGCAGCCTCGTTCCGGGGAACCCAGAGATCCAGTACTTC. As protein: CASSLVPGNPEIQYF. Looking up the rest from reference TRBV5-1 and TRBJ2-5 gives the full variable domain: KAGVTQTPRYLIKTRGQQVTLSCSPISGHRSVSWYQQTPGQGLQFLFEYFSETQRNKGNFPGRFSGRQFSNSRSEMNVSTLELGDSALYLCASSLVPGNPEIQYFGPGTRLLVL.

The V and J genes are TRBV7-6 and TRBJ2-3, with D tentatively TRBD1 (7 bases). The V gene lost 7 bases and the J gene lost 4 bases, with 36 bases spanning the gap. The CDR3 is 21 amino acids. From germline, CDR1 is SGHVS and CDR2 FNYEAQ. CDR3 nucleotide sequence: TGTGCCAGCAACCCTCGGGGTACCGCCAAATCTAGCGTAGGGGGCCCAGATACGCAGTATTTT. Protein: CASNPRGTAKSSVGGPDTQYF.

This clone was seen only a few times. The V call is TRBV19, the J call TRBJ2-1, with 7 bases fitting TRBD1. This CDR3 region has 14 residues. The V gene end was trimmed by 4 bases and the J gene end by 10 bases; junction bases not matched to a gene: 10. From germline, CDR1 is LNHDA and CDR2 SQIVND (reference sequence). The CDR3 is CASSTGQPGDEQFF. In DNA, the CDR3 is TGTGCCAGTAGTACGGGACAGCCCGGGGACGAGCAGTTCTTC.

The V call is TRBV14, the J call TRBJ2-1; 9 positions agree with TRBD2. Germline V gene data show CDR1 as SGHDN and CDR2 as FVKESK. Unmatched junction bases numbered 12, after V lost 4 bases and J lost 8 bases. This CDR3 is built from 16 residues. The CDR3 DNA is TGTGCCAGCAGCCGAAGTAGCGGGAGAATTTCGTATGAGCAGTTCTTC. It specifies CASSRSSGRISYEQFF. The variable domain in full, completed from reference TRBV14 and TRBJ2-1, reads EAGVTQFPSHSVIEKGQTVTLRCDPISGHDNLYWYRRVMGKEIKFLLHFVKESKQDESGMPNNRFLAERTGGTYSTLKVQPAELEDSGVYFCASSRSSGRISYEQFFGPGTRLTVL.

Comment on this clone: Other DNA sequences in this sample translate to the same CDR3. The DNA for the CDR3 is TGTGCCAGCAGCCCGGGGACAGGAGGATACGAGCAGTACTTC. Translating gives CASSPGTGGYEQYF. The chain has TRBV27 and TRBJ2-7, with 8 bases aligning to TRBD1. From germline, CDR1 is MNHEY and CDR2 SMNVEV (reference sequence). The V gene end was trimmed by 6 bases and the J gene end by 4 bases; junction bases not matched to a gene: 8. The CDR3 spans 14 residues.